What follows are 32 T cell receptor beta chains derived from one specimen sequenced in a study of shared T cell receptors in the human thymus. The repertoire was sequenced with immunoSEQ multiplex PCR; TCRdb's copy has only in-frame clones and lacks some. The data contain 500,000 to 750,000 clones, roughly 90% of them singletons. The same data also contributed to another study, on human thymus T cells.

The material sequenced was thymocytes. The receptors were sampled from a boy in the first two years of life with a congenital heart defect.

The V and J genes are TRBV27 and TRBJ1-4; TRBD1 matches at 9 bases. In germline, CDR1 is MNHEY, CDR2 SMNVEV (reference sequence). The CDR3 is 16 residues long. The V segment lost 6 bases and the J segment 3 bases; nucleotides outside the gene matches: 8. DNA of the CDR3: TGTGCCAGCAGGACGGGACAGGGAGGTGCTAATGAAAAACTGTTTTTT. Its translation is CASRTGQGGANEKLFF.

The gene calls are TRBV4-1 and TRBJ1-6; D possibly corresponds to TRBD1 (6 bases). The CDR3 covers 12 residues. Deletions cut 5 bases from V and 10 bases from J, with 9 bases between. Germline V gene data show CDR1 as MGHRA and CDR2 as YSYEKL. The CDR3: CASSYRDSPLHF. CDR3 DNA: TGCGCCAGCAGCTACAGGGACTCACCCCTCCACTTT.

Remarks on this clone: The same CDR3 arises from other DNA sequences in this sample as well. The rearrangement joins TRBV28 to TRBJ2-1; D might be TRBD2 (7 bases). CDR1 is MDHEN and CDR2 is SYDVKM in the germline V gene. The CDR3 is 15 amino acids. V dropped 3 bases and J dropped 4 bases, with 13 bases sitting between them. CDR3 coding DNA: TGTGCCAGCAGTTTCCAGGGGAGGGCTTACAATGAGCAGTTCTTC. It yields the protein CASSFQGRAYNEQFF. Combining the CDR3 with reference TRBV28 and TRBJ2-1 gives the whole variable domain DVKVTQSSRYLVKRTGEKVFLECVQDMDHENMFWYRQDPGLGLRLIYFSYDVKMKEKGDIPEGYSVSREKKERFSLILESASTNQTSMYLCASSFQGRAYNEQFFGPGTRLTVL.

The chain has TRBV28 and TRBJ1-5; 7 positions agree with TRBD1. In germline, CDR1 is MDHEN, CDR2 SYDVKM. The CDR3 sequence is 15 residues long. V was pared by 8 bases and J by 5 bases, with 12 bases of the junction left unmatched. CDR3 sequence: CASPSPPQGDQPQHF. The CDR3 bases are TGTGCCAGCCCCTCCCCCCCCCAGGGGGATCAGCCCCAGCATTTT. The full variable domain, in which reference TRBV28 and TRBJ1-5 provide the parts outside the CDR3, is DVKVTQSSRYLVKRTGEKVFLECVQDMDHENMFWYRQDPGLGLRLIYFSYDVKMKEKGDIPEGYSVSREKKERFSLILESASTNQTSMYLCASPSPPQGDQPQHFGDGTRLSIL.

The chain joins TRBV6-1 to TRBJ2-7; TRBD1 might be the D (7 bases). Germline lookup yields CDR1 MNHNS and CDR2 SASEGT. CDR3 size: 14 residues. The V end lost 8 bases, the J end lost 2 bases, and 16 bases lay between the germline ends. CDR3 amino acids: CASRRETGPYEQYF. The DNA for the CDR3 is TGTGCCAGCCGGAGGGAGACAGGGCCCTACGAGCAGTACTTC.

The chain recombines TRBV11-2 with TRBJ2-1; 12 positions agree with TRBD2. The V gene's germline CDR1 is SGHAT and CDR2 FQNNGV. J gave up 9 bases and V 5 bases, and 5 bases lay outside the gene matches. The CDR3 totals 14 residues. The CDR3: CASSLAGGPGEQFF. CDR3 nucleotide sequence: TGTGCCAGCAGCCTAGCGGGAGGGCCAGGTGAGCAGTTCTTC.

J is TRBJ1-2 and V is TRBV27; D unresolved. This CDR3 spans 14 amino acids. CDR1 MNHEY and CDR2 SMNVEV come from the germline V gene (reference sequence). V was trimmed by 6 bases and J by 5 bases, leaving 16 bases between them. The CDR3 here is CASSLVGVGYGYTF. The CDR3 nucleotides are TGTGCCAGCAGCTTGGTCGGGGTAGGATATGGCTACACCTTC.

V and J are TRBV7-6 and TRBJ1-2, with 9 bases identical to TRBD1. The CDR3 sequence is 17 residues long. CDR1 and CDR2 (germline): SGHVS, FNYEAQ. J was trimmed by 7 bases and V by 1 base; bases with no gene match: 13. This chain's CDR3 is CASSLDFHPQGAAGYTF. CDR3 sequence (DNA): TGTGCCAGCAGCTTAGATTTCCACCCACAGGGGGCGGCTGGCTACACCTTC. The complete variable domain, with remaining parts taken from reference TRBV7-6 and TRBJ1-2, reads GAGVSQSPRYKVTKRGQDVALRCDPISGHVSLYWYRQALGQGPEFLTYFNYEAQQDKSGLPNDRFSAERPEGSISTLTIQRTEQRDSAMYRCASSLDFHPQGAAGYTFGSGTRLTVV.

The gene calls are TRBV11-2 and TRBJ2-1; 9 positions agree with TRBD2. Germline loops: CDR1 SGHAT, CDR2 FQNNGV. This CDR3 contains 16 residues. With V trimmed by 5 bases and J by 8 bases, 13 bases remained unmatched. The DNA for the CDR3 is TGTGCCAGCAGCCGACTAGCGGAGGGAGGTGAGGATGAGCAGTTCTTC. It codes for CASSRLAEGGEDEQFF.

The chain recombines TRBV7-3 with TRBJ2-1; 15 bases are shared with TRBD2. Germline CDR1 reads SGHTA; CDR2 reads FQGTGA. V shed 5 bases and J 8 bases; nucleotides not matched to a gene: 7. The length of the CDR3 is 16 residues. CDR3 region: CASSPFGLAGGDEQFF. As DNA, the CDR3 is TGTGCCAGCAGCCCTTTCGGACTAGCGGGAGGGGATGAGCAGTTCTTC.

This clone was observed a single time. The V call is TRBV19, the J call TRBJ1-2; weak D call: TRBD1 (5 bases). With 0 bases removed from V and 4 bases from J, the gap between germline ends came to 9 bases. Germline V CDR1 and CDR2: LNHDA, SQIVND (reference sequence). The CDR3 sequence is 14 residues long. CDR3 amino acids: CASSIEGEAYGYTF. The CDR3 DNA sequence: TGTGCCAGTAGTATAGAGGGGGAGGCCTATGGCTACACCTTC.

The rearrangement joins TRBV6-5 to TRBJ2-2, with 9 bases fitting TRBD2. From germline, CDR1 is MNHEY and CDR2 SVGAGI. With V trimmed by 2 bases and J by 4 bases, 2 bases remained unmatched. The CDR3 sequence is 15 residues long. The CDR3 nucleotides are TGTGCCAGCAGTTACGGGACTAGCACCACCGGGGAGCTGTTTTTT. Protein sequence: CASSYGTSTTGELFF.

This chain joins TRBV19 and TRBJ1-4; D unclear. Trimming shortened V by 5 bases and J by 6 bases, and 16 bases separated the two germline ends. This CDR3 region has 15 residues. Germline V CDR1 and CDR2: LNHDA, SQIVND (reference sequence). The CDR3 DNA follows: TGTGCCAGTAGTGCTGGCGTCAGGAATCATGAAAAACTGTTTTTT. It translates to CASSAGVRNHEKLFF.

This chain joins TRBV19 and TRBJ1-5; a possible D gene is TRBD1 (5 bases). The germline V gene has CDR1 LNHDA and CDR2 SQIVND (reference sequence). Trimming cost V 2 bases and J 1 base, with 9 bases left between them. The CDR3 is 15 amino acids. This CDR3 is CASSIRRVSNQPQHF. In DNA form, the CDR3 reads TGTGCCAGTAGTATACGCAGGGTCAGCAATCAGCCCCAGCATTTT.

The CDR3 reads CASSQDGPSGSSEQYF. CDR3 nucleotide sequence: TGCGCCAGCAGCCAAGATGGGCCTAGCGGGAGTAGTGAGCAGTACTTC. The V call is TRBV4-3, the J call TRBJ2-7; 10 bases are shared with TRBD2. This CDR3 is built from 16 residues. Germline CDR1 reads LGHNA; CDR2 reads YSLEER. The V and J ends lost 0 bases and 7 bases, in that order; junction bases with no gene match: 9.

Only one count was recorded for this clone. The chain has TRBV27 and TRBJ2-7; 7 nucleotides line up with TRBD2. The CDR3 is 16 residues long. CDR1 and CDR2 from the germline V gene are MNHEY and SMNVEV (reference sequence). The junction had 16 bases not matched to a gene; V was cut back by 6 bases and J by 5 bases. In DNA, the CDR3 is TGTGCCAGCAGGAACCTCGGGCGGGAGACATTCCACGAGCAGTACTTC. It specifies CASRNLGRETFHEQYF.

The genes are TRBV9 and TRBJ2-1, with 13 bases fitting TRBD2. Unmatched junction bases numbered 15, after V lost 0 bases and J lost 9 bases. The CDR3 extends over 19 amino acids. The germline gives CDR1 SGDLS, CDR2 YYNGEE. CDR3 in amino acids: CASSVGGLRTSGSSTEQFF. The CDR3 region has the DNA TGTGCCAGCAGCGTAGGGGGGCTTAGGACTAGCGGGAGTTCTACTGAGCAGTTCTTC.

In DNA form, the CDR3 reads TGTGCCATCAGTTGGACTAATCACAGCTCCTACGAGCAGTACTTC. It encodes CAISWTNHSSYEQYF. The chain recombines TRBV10-3 with TRBJ2-7; the D gene is possibly TRBD2 (6 bases). The V end lost 5 bases, the J end lost 0 bases, and 14 bases lay between the germline ends. This CDR3 comprises 15 residues. CDR1 ENHRY and CDR2 SYGVKD come from the germline V gene.

The V gene is TRBV2, the J gene TRBJ2-7; 7 nucleotides agree with TRBD1. The CDR3 covers 17 residues. The germline V gene encodes CDR1 SNHLY and CDR2 FYNNEI. V dropped 6 bases and J dropped 2; count of bases not matched to a gene: 16. CDR3 sequence reads: CASSYPSAGTAPYEQYF. The DNA for the CDR3 is TGTGCCAGCAGCTACCCAAGCGCCGGGACAGCCCCCTACGAGCAGTACTTC.

The chain has TRBV27 and TRBJ2-5; TRBD2 matches at 8 bases. Germline V gene data show CDR1 as MNHEY and CDR2 as SMNVEV (reference sequence). J gave up 4 bases and V 6 bases, and 10 bases lay outside the gene matches. This CDR3 has 15 amino acids. The CDR3 loop is CASRKGAGVLETQYF. Written as DNA, the CDR3 is TGTGCCAGCAGAAAAGGAGCGGGAGTCCTAGAGACCCAGTACTTC.

The chain has TRBV28 and TRBJ1-1; D call uncertain. Germline V gives CDR1 MDHEN, CDR2 SYDVKM. The CDR3 is 15 residues long. V dropped 3 bases and J dropped 4 bases, with 15 bases sitting between them. The CDR3 sequence: CASSLRREGITEAFF. DNA of the CDR3: TGTGCCAGCAGTTTGCGGAGGGAGGGTATCACTGAAGCTTTCTTT.

V gene TRBV5-1 combines with J gene TRBJ2-1, with D perhaps matching TRBD2 (5 bases). The V and J ends lost 2 bases and 0 bases respectively, with 15 bases between them. CDR1 and CDR2 from the germline V gene are SGHRS and YFSETQ. The CDR3 runs 17 residues. CDR3 DNA: TGCGCCAGCAGCTTAACCCCCCGGAGGAGCTCCTACAATGAGCAGTTCTTC. Translating gives CASSLTPRRSSYNEQFF.

The J gene is TRBJ2-1, the V gene TRBV2, with 7 bases lining up with TRBD1. J lost 0 bases, V lost 10 bases, and 3 bases had no gene match. The CDR3 extends over 13 amino acids. Germline V gene data show CDR1 as SNHLY and CDR2 as FYNNEI. The DNA for the CDR3 is TGTGCCACCCGACAGGGCTCCTACAATGAGCAGTTCTTC. It codes for CATRQGSYNEQFF.

This rearrangement joins TRBV6-5 to TRBJ1-2, with TRBD1 as a possible D gene (5 bases). Germline V gives CDR1 MNHEY, CDR2 SVGAGI. The CDR3 spans 14 residues. The ends were cut back, 4 bases at V and 4 bases at J, with 13 bases in the middle. The DNA of the CDR3 is TGTGCCAGCAGTTGCAAGCAGGGAGGCTATGGCTACACCTTC. Translated: CASSCKQGGYGYTF.

This clone was counted only a few times. V usage is TRBV11-3 and J usage is TRBJ1-3; D not certain. Trimming pared 0 bases from V and 0 bases from J, leaving 15 bases between. CDR1 and CDR2 (germline): SGHNT, YENEEA. The CDR3 sequence is 18 residues long. Here the CDR3 DNA reads TGTGCCAGCAGCTTAGAACGCTTTAACAGCAGCTCTGGAAACACCATATATTTT. It specifies CASSLERFNSSSGNTIYF.

The chain has TRBV5-5 and TRBJ2-1; TRBD2 agrees at 11 bases. This CDR3 is built from 17 residues. V lost 0 bases, J lost 7 bases, and 9 bases stayed unmatched. Germline CDR1 is SGHKS and CDR2 is YYEKEE (reference sequence). CDR3 coding DNA: TGTGCCAGCAGCTTGGAATCCACTAGCGGGAGTCGAAATGAGCAGTTCTTC. It codes for CASSLESTSGSRNEQFF.

The V and J genes are TRBV4-1 and TRBJ2-4; the match to TRBD1 covers 7 bases. Germline values: CDR1 MGHRA, CDR2 YSYEKL. The CDR3 is made up of 18 amino acids. The ends lost 0 bases at V and 1 base at J; junction bases unmatched: 9. In nucleotides, the CDR3 is TGCGCCAGCAGCCAAGACGGACAGGCGCTATCGGCCAAAAACATTCAGTACTTC. Amino acids: CASSQDGQALSAKNIQYF.

The chain employs TRBV2 and TRBJ1-2; TRBD1 aligns across 7 bases. From germline, CDR1 is SNHLY and CDR2 FYNNEI. The V and J ends lost 8 bases and 5 bases, in that order; junction bases with no gene match: 11. This CDR3 contains 14 residues. The CDR3: CASGGRDREYGYTF. The CDR3 region has the DNA TGTGCCAGCGGGGGGAGAGACAGGGAATATGGCTACACCTTC.

The gene calls are TRBV5-6 and TRBJ1-3; D not resolved. There are 15 residues in the CDR3. Germline V lookup: CDR1 SGHDT, CDR2 YYEEEE. V lost 1 base and J 4 bases, leaving 12 bases between the germline ends. The CDR3, as DNA: TGTGCCAGCAGCTTGCCCCATCTCGGGGGAAACACCATATATTTT. Residues: CASSLPHLGGNTIYF.

The chain uses TRBV27 and TRBJ2-2; 7 nucleotides match TRBD1. With 3 bases clipped from V and 2 bases from J, the junction kept 6 bases outside the gene matches. Looked up from germline, CDR1 is MNHEY and CDR2 is SMNVEV (reference sequence). This CDR3 region has 16 residues. Here the CDR3 DNA reads TGTGCCAGCAGTTTGTACAGGGGTAAAAACACCGGGGAGCTGTTTTTT. Encoded protein: CASSLYRGKNTGELFF.

This chain connects TRBV2 to TRBJ1-1; weak D call: TRBD1 (5 bases). This CDR3 contains 14 residues. Germline values: CDR1 SNHLY, CDR2 FYNNEI. The V end lost 5 bases, the J end lost 3 bases, and 13 bases lay between the germline ends. The CDR3 coding sequence is TGTGCCAGCAGTTTGGGAGGGGTGCACACTGAAGCTTTCTTT. The encoded protein is CASSLGGVHTEAFF. Full variable domain (remainder filled in from reference TRBV2 and TRBJ1-1): EPEVTQTPSHQVTQMGQEVILRCVPISNHLYFYWYRQILGQKVEFLVSFYNNEISEKSEIFDDQFSVERPDGSNFTLKIRSTKLEDSAMYFCASSLGGVHTEAFFGQGTRLTVV.

The chain links TRBV30 to TRBJ2-7; D might be TRBD2 (5 bases). V was pared by 3 bases and J by 2 bases, with 11 bases between. CDR3 length: 13 residues. CDR1 is GTSNPN and CDR2 is SVGIG in the germline V gene (reference sequence). The CDR3 region is CAWSSLATYEQYF. The DNA of the CDR3 is TGTGCCTGGAGCTCGCTAGCTACCTACGAGCAGTACTTC.